This T cell receptor beta chain was profiled in a study of blood T cell repertoires in COVID-19. The method was immunoSEQ multiplex PCR; TCRdb's version includes in-frame clones alone and lacks a portion of them. Of hundreds of thousands of clones listed, 86% are singletons. The clonotype originates from a woman between 65 and 79 years old with COVID-19, enrolled during active disease. Sequencing was carried out using peripheral blood.

The CDR3 sequence: CASSPGTGSEQFF. In DNA, the CDR3 is TGTGCCAGCAGCCCGGGGACAGGGAGTGAGCAGTTCTTC. This chain links TRBV11-3 with TRBJ2-1, with 9 bases matching TRBD1. Germline V CDR1 and CDR2: SGHNT, YENEEA. The CDR3 sequence is 13 residues long. Trimming removed 5 bases from V and 9 bases from J; junction bases left unmatched: 5.